This TCR beta chain was recorded in a study of blood T cell repertoires in COVID-19. As for the study in general: Samples representing acute and convalescent COVID-19 were sourced from the United States, Italy and Spain. From T cells, B-cell-depleted T cells, or PBMCs came the material, which was cDNA or gDNA.

Participants spanned ages roughly 18 to 90 years and resided in about 24 US areas. Authors' processing steps: How many nucleated cells were present was estimated from reference gene primer amplification. TCRdb's copy holds only in-frame clones and misses some; the assay was immunoSEQ multiplex PCR. The V and J calls and clone size come from that table; D and trimming were worked out from the DNA. The table includes 140,000 to 150,000 clones, roughly 89% detected once. Germline assignment: CDR1 SGHTA and CDR2 FQGNSA. CDR3 length equals 17 residues. The V and J ends lost 5 bases and 0 bases respectively, with 19 bases between them. In its sample, this clone was seen once.

V gene TRBV7-2 combines with J gene TRBJ1-1; possible D gene TRBD1, 6 bases. Material: PBMCs or T cells enriched from blood (not recorded which). The TCR was taken from a man aged 50-60 years who had recovered from COVID-19. The CDR3 loop is CASSAHPRTEMNTEAFF. The CDR3 nucleotides read TGTGCCAGCAGCGCCCACCCCCGGACAGAGATGAACACTGAAGCTTTCTTT.